These T cell receptor beta chains were read from a single sample in a study of cytomegalovirus exposure and HLA in healthy donors. TCRdb's table, derived via immunoSEQ multiplex PCR, lists solely in-frame clones and lacks some. The data show some 150,000 clones, around 79% seen once. The sample taken for sequencing was PBMCs. The receptor set was obtained from a man aged 35 to 55 in good health and CMV-seropositive. CDR3s include the opening cysteine and the closing phenylalanine or tryptophan. D genes are given only for firm matches. For some rows the clone size is stated as once, few or many, or as a class when expanded; others skip it.

>TRBJ1-5|few|.|TRBV6-1
TGTGCCGCCAAGGGGGAGGGGCAGGTCAATCAGCCCCAGCATTTT
CAAKGEGQVNQPQHF
>TRBJ2-5|.|.|TRBV18
TGTGCCAGCTCACCACCGGGCCTTAAAGAGACCCAGTACTTC
CASSPPGLKETQYF
>TRBJ2-7|many|TRBD2|TRBV6-6
TGTGCCAGCAGCCCTGGGACTAGCGGGAACGTCGAGCAGTACTTC
CASSPGTSGNVEQYF
>TRBJ1-1|.|.|TRBV29-1
TGCAGCGTTGACGGTGGCAGGGAAGCTTTCTTT
CSVDGGREAFF
>TRBJ1-5|few|.|TRBV30
TGTGCCTGGAGTGTCGGGGAGGGTCAGCCCCAGCATTTT
CAWSVGEGQPQHF
>TRBJ1-2|.|.|TRBV5-1
TGCGCCAGCAGCCCGACAGGCAACTATGGCTACACCTTC
CASSPTGNYGYTF
>TRBJ2-5|once|TRBD2|TRBV5-1
TGCGCCAGCAGCAAGACTAGCGCTAACGGCCGGGAGACCCAGTACTTC
CASSKTSANGRETQYF
>TRBJ2-2|.|TRBD1|TRBV18
TGTGCCAGCTCACCAGGAGGGACAGGGGGCACCGGGGAGCTGTTTTTT
CASSPGGTGGTGELFF
>TRBJ2-7|.|TRBD1|TRBV18
TGTGCCAGCTCACCGACAGGGTGGGGCGAGCAGTACTTC
CASSPTGWGEQYF
>TRBJ1-5|.|.|TRBV6-5
TGTGCCAGCGGGCGGGTTCTTGGGCAGCCCCAGCATTTT
CASGRVLGQPQHF
>TRBJ1-2|.|TRBD1|TRBV28
TGTGCCACCCCAAACCTTCTCCCCGGGACAGCTGGCTACACCTTC
CATPNLLPGTAGYTF
>TRBJ2-5|.|.|TRBV7-6
TGTGCCAGCAGCCCCCCAGGCCAAGAGACCCAGTACTTC
CASSPPGQETQYF
>TRBJ1-5|few|.|TRBV6-5
TGTGCCAGCAGTTACGGGGGGGCAAATCAGCCCCAGCATTTT
CASSYGGANQPQHF
>TRBJ2-1|few|TRBD2|TRBV11-2
TGTGCCAGCAGCTTAGCCTCTCTAGCGGGAGGGCGTAATGAGCAGTTCTTC
CASSLASLAGGRNEQFF
>TRBJ1-4|.|TRBD1|TRBV9
TGTGCCAGCAGCCTCCGGGACAGTTCTAATGAAAAACTGTTTTTT
CASSLRDSSNEKLFF
>TRBJ1-4|.|.|TRBV7-2
TGTGCCAGCAGCTTAGTCAGGGCCAATAATGAAAAACTGTTTTTT
CASSLVRANNEKLFF
>TRBJ1-2|.|.|TRBV27
TGTGCCAGCACCGAAACCGGACAGATCTATGGCTACACCTTC
CASTETGQIYGYTF
>TRBJ1-5|.|.|TRBV6-5
TGTGCCAGCAGTCCAGACCACCGGGGCAATCAGCCCCAGCATTTT
CASSPDHRGNQPQHF
>TRBJ2-5|.|.|TRBV5-6
TGTGCCAGCAGCCGAGAGCGACAAGAGACCCAGTACTTC
CASSRERQETQYF
>TRBJ1-1|.|.|TRBV7-9
TGTTCCAGCAGGCTCGAGGGTACGAACACTGAAGCTTTCTTT
CSSRLEGTNTEAFF
>TRBJ2-1|once|TRBD2|TRBV7-9
TGTGCCAGCAGCGTGTTAGCGGGAGGGCCCGGTGAGCAGTTCTTC
CASSVLAGGPGEQFF
>TRBJ1-1|.|TRBD1|TRBV15
TGTGCCACCAGCAGCGGACAGGGCGGCACTGAAGCTTTCTTT
CATSSGQGGTEAFF
>TRBJ2-5|.|.|TRBV25-1
TGTGCCAGCAGTGAAGGCTTACTAGGTGACGGCGGGGAGACCCAGTACTTC
CASSEGLLGDGGETQYF